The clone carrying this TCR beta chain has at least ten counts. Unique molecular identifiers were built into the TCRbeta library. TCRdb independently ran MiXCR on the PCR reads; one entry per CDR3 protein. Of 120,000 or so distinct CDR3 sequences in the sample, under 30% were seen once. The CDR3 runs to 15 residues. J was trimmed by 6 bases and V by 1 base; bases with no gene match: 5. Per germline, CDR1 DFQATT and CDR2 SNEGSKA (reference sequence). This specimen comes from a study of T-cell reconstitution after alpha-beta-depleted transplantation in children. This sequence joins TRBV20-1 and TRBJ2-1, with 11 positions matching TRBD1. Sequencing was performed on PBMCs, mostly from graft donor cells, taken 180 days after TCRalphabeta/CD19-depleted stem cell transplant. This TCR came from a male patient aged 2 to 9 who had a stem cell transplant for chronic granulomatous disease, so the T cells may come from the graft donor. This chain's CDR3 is CSARAGTGGSNEQFF. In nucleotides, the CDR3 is TGCAGTGCTAGAGCCGGGACAGGGGGGAGCAATGAGCAGTTCTTC.